This T cell receptor (beta chain) was sequenced during a study of regulatory T cells in long-lasting Graves disease. Trimming removed 5 bases from V and 4 bases from J; junction bases left unmatched: 1. The length of the CDR3 is 15 residues. There are many counts of this clonotype. Sample time point: newly diagnosed GD, antithyroid drugs for less than 3 months. PBMCs were the source of the RNA used for TCR sequencing. HTBI primers from iRepertoire and Arm-PCR of CDR3 regions yielded the TCR beta libraries. One entry per CDR3 protein results from TCRdb running MiXCR on the multiplex PCR reads. The sample holds a few hundred thousand distinct CDR3 sequences, approximately 19% seen once. The same data also contributed to another study, on T cells in Graves' hyperthyroidism and ophthalmopathy.

The sequencing used peripheral blood mononuclear cells (PBMCs), collected at new diagnosis, from a patient treated with antithyroid drugs. V is TRBV12-3 or TRBV12-4 and J is TRBJ2-2; 13 bases map to TRBD2. The sequence came from a young woman with Graves disease. The CDR3 bases are TGTGCCAGCAGTCGACTAGCGGGAGGCACCGGGGAGCTGTTTTTT. Encoded protein: CASSRLAGGTGELFF.